This T cell receptor (beta chain) was profiled in a study of blood T cells in healthy people across ages. Through a sample-barcoded 5' primer and a J-beta primer mix, a second PCR was run for roughly 7 to 11 cycles. TCRdb re-analysed the 5' RACE reads in MiXCR, keeping a single row per CDR3 protein. The sample lists around 580,000 distinct CDR3 sequences, roughly 43% occurring once. CDR1 is GTSNPN and CDR2 is SVGIG in the germline V gene (reference sequence). The V end lost 2 bases, the J end lost 11 bases, and 18 bases lay between the germline ends. The CDR3 runs 13 residues. Input material: blood. V is TRBV30 and J is TRBJ2-5; possibly TRBD1 for D (7 bases). This TCR came from a man at least 80 years old in good health. The CDR3 reads CAWSSSPRGEQYF. The CDR3, as DNA: TGTGCCTGGAGTTCATCCCCCAGGGGGGAGCAGTACTTC.